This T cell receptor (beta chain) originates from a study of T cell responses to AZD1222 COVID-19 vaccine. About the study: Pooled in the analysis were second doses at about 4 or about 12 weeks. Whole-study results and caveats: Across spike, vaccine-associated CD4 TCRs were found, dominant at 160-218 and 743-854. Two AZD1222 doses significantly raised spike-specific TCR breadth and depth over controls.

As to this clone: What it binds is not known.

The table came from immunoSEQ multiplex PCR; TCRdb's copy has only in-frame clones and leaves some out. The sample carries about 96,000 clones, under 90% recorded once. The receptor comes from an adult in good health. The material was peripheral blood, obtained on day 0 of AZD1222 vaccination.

CDR3 coding DNA: TGTGCCAGCAGCTTGGCAGGCGGCTCTGGAAACACCATATATTTT. Translating it yields CASSLAGGSGNTIYF. The rearrangement joins TRBV5-8 to TRBJ1-3; D is unclear. CDR1 is SGHTS and CDR2 is YDEGEE in the germline V gene. V lost 0 bases and J lost 0, with 7 bases in between. This CDR3 region has 15 residues.